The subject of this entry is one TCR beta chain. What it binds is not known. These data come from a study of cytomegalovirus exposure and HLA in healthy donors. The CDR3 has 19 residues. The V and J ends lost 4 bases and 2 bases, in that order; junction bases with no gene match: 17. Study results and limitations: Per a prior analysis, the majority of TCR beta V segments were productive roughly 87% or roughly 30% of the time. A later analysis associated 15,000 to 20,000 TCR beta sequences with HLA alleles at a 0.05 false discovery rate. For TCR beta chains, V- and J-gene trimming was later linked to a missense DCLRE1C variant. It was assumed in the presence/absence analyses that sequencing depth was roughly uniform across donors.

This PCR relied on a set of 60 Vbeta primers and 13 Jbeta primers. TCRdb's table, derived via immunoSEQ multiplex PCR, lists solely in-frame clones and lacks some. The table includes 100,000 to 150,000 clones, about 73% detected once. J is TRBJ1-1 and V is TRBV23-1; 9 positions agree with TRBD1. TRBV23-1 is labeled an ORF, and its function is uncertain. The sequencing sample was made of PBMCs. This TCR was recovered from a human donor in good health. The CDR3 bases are TGCGCCAGCAGTCGAGCATCCCTCGACAGGGGGGGCTTTAACACTGAAGCTTTCTTT. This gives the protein CASSRASLDRGGFNTEAFF.